This T cell receptor (beta chain) was profiled in a study of T cells in localized non-small cell lung cancer. Findings of the study overall: Sequence data derive from only one tumor region, so heterogeneity remains possible. The greatest T cell clonality was found in uninvolved adjacent lung (higher than in tumor). A denser population of T cells in blood accompanied longer overall survival.

This clone appeared a few times. Its antigen remains unknown. Produced via immunoSEQ multiplex PCR; TCRdb's table is partial and in-frame only. The top ten clones hold roughly 21% of a sample with around 83,000 clones, roughly 80% of them seen once. This CDR3 region has 15 residues. Germline V gene data show CDR1 as KGHSH and CDR2 as LQKENI. V was shortened by 3 bases and J by 6 bases, with 15 bases between the two germline ends. The TCR originated in a man between 40 and 70 years old with stage II squamous cell lung carcinoma. Material: PBMCs, obtained before any cancer treatment. The V call is TRBV18, the J call TRBJ1-5, with D maybe TRBD1 (6 bases). The CDR3 DNA is TGTGCCAGCTCACCTCAAGGGGGTTATGGTCAGCCCCAGCATTTT. Its translation: CASSPQGGYGQPQHF.